This TCR beta chain was sequenced during a study of T cell responses to AZD1222 COVID-19 vaccine. TCRdb's table, derived via immunoSEQ multiplex PCR, lists solely in-frame clones and lacks some. The sample gives under 80,000 clones, about 81% of which show up once; about 27% is in the top ten. Whole-study findings and limits: The sample set comprised mostly white British donors with more females, and clonal diversity was possibly underestimated.

As regards this clone: Its antigen is not identified.

The clonotype was recovered from an adult who received the AZD1222 COVID-19 vaccine. The sequenced sample was peripheral blood, obtained 28 days after the second AZD1222 dose.

The CDR3 sequence is CASSFTGRIENEQFF. The CDR3 nucleotides read TGTGCCAGCAGCTTTACGGGGCGAATCGAGAATGAGCAGTTCTTC. This rearrangement joins TRBV7-2 to TRBJ2-1; D assignment may be TRBD1 or TRBD2 (5 bases each). Germline V lookup: CDR1 SGHTA, CDR2 FQGNSA. The CDR3 length is 15 residues. Trimming took 3 bases from V and 7 from J, leaving 16 bases between them.